The 16 T cell receptor beta chains below come from one sample, sequenced in a study of T cell repertoires in cytomegalovirus infection. What these receptors recognize is not known. TCRdb reprocessed the reads with MiXCR, giving one entry per CDR3 protein. This sample yields 800,000 to 950,000 distinct CDR3 sequences, of which over 25% are seen a single time; 9.5% to 15% belongs to the top ten. Sample: cultured CD8+ T cells from PBMCs, taken from culture after CMV antigen stimulation. The receptors here all came from a human donor in good health (CMV status not recorded). Some clones in this sample may be carry-over from other donors' samples.

V gene TRBV10-3 combines with J gene TRBJ1-5, with D unresolved. The V gene lost 0 bases and the J gene lost 3 bases, with 24 bases spanning the gap. CDR3 size: 20 residues. Germline V gene lookup returns CDR1 ENHRY and CDR2 SYGVKD. CDR3 in amino acids: CAISESGPGSRQRSNQPQHF. The CDR3 DNA reads as TGTGCCATCAGTGAGTCGGGTCCCGGGAGCAGACAACGCTCCAATCAGCCCCAGCATTTT.

The V gene is TRBV2, the J gene TRBJ2-3, with D maybe TRBD2 (5 bases). The CDR3 totals 17 residues. V was pared by 3 bases and J by 2 bases, with 18 bases between. Per germline, CDR1 SNHLY and CDR2 FYNNEI. In DNA form, the CDR3 reads TGTGCCAGCAGTGACTCTATAGGACTCGGGGACACAGATACGCAGTATTTT. Translated: CASSDSIGLGDTDTQYF.

This clonotype has only a few counts. This chain uses TRBV6-1 with TRBJ1-1, with 8 nucleotides matching TRBD1. The CDR3 is made up of 17 amino acids. The J segment lost 1 base and the V segment lost 3 bases, leaving 10 bases of the junction unmatched. Germline lookup yields CDR1 MNHNS and CDR2 SASEGT. The CDR3, as DNA: TGTGCCAGCAGTGACAGGGACAGGCAGGAGGGGAACACTGAAGCTTTCTTT. This encodes CASSDRDRQEGNTEAFF.

The chain recombines TRBV7-8 with TRBJ2-7, with TRBD2 as a possible D gene (5 bases). The CDR3 has 12 amino acids. With 6 bases removed from V and 3 bases from J, the gap between germline ends came to 9 bases. CDR1 and CDR2 from the germline V gene are SGHVS and FQNEAQ. The CDR3 DNA reads TGTGCCAGCAGTGCCGGGAACTACGAGCAGTACGTC. It yields the protein CASSAGNYEQYV.

The CDR3 loop is CASVGTGGAFYGYTF. The CDR3 bases are TGTGCCAGCGTCGGGACAGGGGGCGCATTTTATGGCTACACCTTC. This chain connects TRBV7-2 to TRBJ1-2; 12 bases match TRBD1. Germline CDR1 SGHTA, CDR2 FQGNSA. The trim removed 8 bases at V and 5 bases at J, leaving 9 bases unmatched. The CDR3 sequence is 15 residues long.

The V call is TRBV5-1, the J call TRBJ1-6; a weak D match, TRBD1 (6 bases). This CDR3 contains 16 residues. Germline CDR1 and CDR2: SGHRS and YFSETQ. V lost 1 base to trimming and J lost 10 bases, with 18 bases between them. The CDR3 sequence: CASSLSNRAGRSPLHF. CDR3 DNA: TGCGCCAGCAGCTTGTCCAACAGGGCAGGGCGGTCACCCCTCCACTTT.

The chain employs TRBV6-1 and TRBJ1-5; D might be TRBD1 (6 bases). V gave up 5 bases and J gave up 7 bases, with 18 bases separating them. The CDR3 is made up of 15 amino acids. The V gene's germline CDR1 is MNHNS and CDR2 SASEGT. The DNA of the CDR3 is TGTGCCAGCAGTCCGGACAGTAATATCGGGCAGCCCCAGCATTTT. Amino acid sequence: CASSPDSNIGQPQHF.

V and J are TRBV6-5 and TRBJ2-1; 10 nucleotides line up with TRBD1. This CDR3 is 15 amino acids long. CDR1 MNHEY and CDR2 SVGAGI come from the germline V gene. The J segment lost 9 bases and the V segment lost 6 bases, leaving 11 bases of the junction unmatched. In DNA form, the CDR3 reads TGTGCCAGCAGCCCCCGGGACAGGGGTTTAAGTGAGCAGTTCTTC. Protein sequence: CASSPRDRGLSEQFF.

The chain uses TRBV12-5 and TRBJ2-3, with 7 bases identical to TRBD2. Germline V lookup: CDR1 LGHNT, CDR2 FRNRAP. The CDR3 is made up of 14 amino acids. The trim removed 6 bases at V and 3 bases at J, leaving 6 bases unmatched. The CDR3 bases are TGTGCTAGTGGCTCAAGCGGGGTAACAGATACGCAGTATTTT. The encoded protein is CASGSSGVTDTQYF.

This clonotype was observed at least ten times. V gene TRBV11-1 combines with J gene TRBJ2-2; 9 positions match TRBD1. V was clipped by 4 bases and J by 1 base; unmatched bases: 10. Germline V gene data show CDR1 as SGHAT and CDR2 as FQDESV (reference sequence). CDR3 length: 18 amino acids. DNA of the CDR3: TGTGCCAGCAGCTCCGCGCACCTGGGACAGGGGAACACCGGGGAGCTGTTTTTT. Its translation: CASSSAHLGQGNTGELFF.

This rearrangement joins TRBV6-1 to TRBJ2-1, with 12 positions matching TRBD1. CDR1 and CDR2 from the germline V gene are MNHNS and SASEGT. This CDR3 spans 19 amino acids. With V trimmed by 7 bases and J by 5 bases, 18 bases remained unmatched. CDR3 DNA: TGTGCCAGCATCCCACCGAACCCCGGGACAGGGGGCTTGAACAATGAGCAGTTCTTC. It translates to CASIPPNPGTGGLNNEQFF.

The chain couples TRBV7-3 to TRBJ2-3, with 8 bases lining up with TRBD2. The CDR3 covers 16 residues. CDR1 and CDR2 (germline): SGHTA, FQGTGA. V was clipped by 1 base and J by 2 bases; unmatched bases: 5. CDR3 region: CASSLMAGGLTDTQYF. The CDR3 DNA is TGTGCCAGCAGCTTAATGGCGGGGGGCCTCACAGATACGCAGTATTTT.

The V call is TRBV27, the J call TRBJ1-2; D gene ambiguous. Germline-derived CDR1 and CDR2 are MNHEY and SMNVEV (reference sequence). The V end was cut by 0 bases, the J end by 4 bases, with 12 bases between. CDR3 length equals 15 residues. CDR3 in DNA: TGTGCCAGCAGTTTATCGCCGGGGAGCCTCTATGGCTACACCTTC. Encoded protein: CASSLSPGSLYGYTF.

J is TRBJ2-5 and V is TRBV3-1, with 7 bases aligning to TRBD2. The length of the CDR3 is 16 residues. Looked up from germline, CDR1 is LGHDT and CDR2 is YNNKEL (reference sequence). J was trimmed by 1 base and V by 0 bases; bases with no gene match: 5. The CDR3: CASSQERGTFQETQYF. CDR3 DNA: TGTGCCAGCAGCCAAGAGCGGGGGACCTTCCAAGAGACCCAGTACTTC.

V is TRBV3-1 and J is TRBJ1-2, with TRBD1 matching 8 bases. The CDR3 consists of 16 residues. The trim removed 0 bases at V and 4 bases at J, leaving 7 bases unmatched. Germline CDR1 LGHDT, CDR2 YNNKEL (reference sequence). CDR3 in amino acids: CASSQDPMTGAYGYTF. In nucleotides, the CDR3 is TGTGCCAGCAGCCAAGATCCCATGACAGGGGCCTATGGCTACACCTTC.

This clonotype was seen more than once but under ten times. The genes are TRBV15 and TRBJ2-3; D is perhaps TRBD1 or TRBD2 (6 bases each). V lost 0 bases and J lost 0, with 10 bases in between. Germline CDR1 LNHNV, CDR2 YYDKDF (reference sequence). The CDR3 is 16 amino acids. The DNA for the CDR3 is TGTGCCACCAGCAGAGAAACGGGGGCTAGCACAGATACGCAGTATTTT. It is translated as CATSRETGASTDTQYF.